This entry describes one TCR beta chain. This clone was seen a single time. The antigen this receptor binds is unknown. Mouse gene names and germline sequences are used here. The CDR3 is cut off 1 residue early in the read; its end comes from the germline J gene. The sample is drawn from a study of tissue T cells after allogeneic stem cell transplantation (dated by TCRdb to the early 2020s). For the wider study: TCR beta repertoires were profiled across many tissues obtained from research autopsies of patients with and without GVHD, as well as in mouse models of GVHD. The human arm was conducted as a prospective observational study, and neither blinding nor randomization was performed.

The investigation overall reported the following: The study did not determine which tissue TCRs were alloreactive or antigen-specific, and some clones might have been persisting host cells. The patient cohort was small and clinically heterogeneous, and sampling depth was acknowledged as a limitation. Within patients, how anatomically similar tissues were was a major factor shaping TCR repertoire composition, regardless of disease or transplant status. Blood and spleen T cells captured only a limited portion of the TCR repertoire detected in tissues, in both patients and mice. Only a few T cell clones appeared in more than one patient, yet motif-based clustering showed tissue-specific repertoire signatures that were shared between patients.

The protocol used for the library was the immunoSEQ multiplex PCR assay. Adaptive Biotechnologies performed the TCRbeta CDR3 sequencing at survey depth and reported CDR3 sequences, V/J genes, productive frequency and template counts. Amplification of TCR beta CDR3 regions was performed from genomic DNA rather than from RNA. On the study's bioinformatics: Jensen-Shannon divergence was used to quantify pairwise repertoire overlap between tissues, with a value of 1 meaning complete divergence and a value of 0 meaning identical repertoires. Tissues were grouped by single-linkage agglomerative hierarchical clustering of pairwise JSD values, and the clustering results were shown as dendrograms. GLIPH2 was applied to all patient samples using simulation_depth 1000, kmer_min_depth 3, and cdr3_length_cutoff 8, and only groups with more than two unique CDR3s were retained. A standardized tissue-overlap score was calculated by extrapolating Jaccard GLIPH-group overlap across patients to a standard repertoire size of 1000 clones. Linear mixed-effect models, with tissue as a fixed effect and individual as a random effect, were used to test how diversity related to clinical or experimental variables. Here the immuneACCESS table is served through TCRdb, limited to in-frame sequences with V and J called. Missing clones are a known gap in these copies; in checked studies unresolved V genes cover under half, and the rest lacks a known reason. V and J calls and clone size are given by that table; D and trimming were obtained from the DNA. In this sample the table shows 20,000 to 25,000 clones, around 70% of which occur a single time. The ten largest clones represent about 0.41% of the sample.

The CDR3 numbers 15 residues from cysteine through phenylalanine. The DNA shown is the part of the CDR3 that was read: 42 bases, in frame from base 1. V is clipped by 0 bases and J by 1 base, and the sequence between their germline boundaries is 9 bases long. CDR1 is given as LGHNA and CDR2 as YNLKQL, both from the germline V gene (reference sequence). This TCR was recovered from a female BALB/c mouse in good health. For this strain, the MHC haplotype is H2-d. Sequenced sample: blood. This chain is built from TRBV5 and TRBJ1-1; TRBD1 is a weak D gene call, 6 bases matching. This receptor carries the CDR3 CASSQDPDRNTEVFF. The CDR3 bases that were read are TGTGCCAGCAGCCAAGATCCGGACAGAAACACAGAAGTCTTC.